This TCR beta chain emerged from a study of CD8 T cells in Susac syndrome. For the study at large: Treatment status at blood draw for the Susac syndrome patients was therapy-naive, corticosteroids, or intravenous immunoglobulin alone.

Blood CD8+ and CD4+ T cells underwent high-throughput TCR beta sequencing. Random hexamers primed reverse transcription of about 0.5 to 1 ug RNA. One entry per CDR3 protein, called by TCRdb with MiXCR from the immunoSEQ multiplex PCR reads. Of 55,000 to 80,000 distinct CDR3 sequences detected, 93% appear once; the ten largest clones hold less than 0.16%. This clonotype originated in a human donor with Susac syndrome. What was sequenced was CD4+ T cells from PBMCs.

The CDR3 sequence: CASSSRGFGTSEQFF. The CDR3 DNA follows: TGCGCCAGCAGCTCCAGGGGGTTTGGGACTAGCGAGCAGTTCTTC. The chain recombines TRBV5-1 with TRBJ2-1; 9 bases align to TRBD2. The germline V gene encodes CDR1 SGHRS and CDR2 YFSETQ. This CDR3 is built from 15 residues. V trimming: 3 bases; J trimming: 10 bases; junction bases outside the gene matches: 11.